Following are 15 T cell receptor beta chains from one sample sequenced in a study of T cell clonotyping in hematopoietic cell transplantation. Sequenced by immunoSEQ multiplex PCR; TCRdb stores in-frame clones only, minus some. Here the sample spans about 45,000 clones, about 95% being singletons. Specimen: peripheral blood mononuclear cells. The receptors were sampled from a woman in her 50s in good health. Some clones in this sample may be carry-over from other donors' samples.

V usage is TRBV10-3 and J usage is TRBJ1-1, with a tentative D call TRBD1 (6 bases). Germline CDR1 ENHRY, CDR2 SYGVKD. The CDR3 is made up of 13 amino acids. With 7 bases removed from V and 1 base from J, the gap between germline ends came to 10 bases. In DNA form, the CDR3 reads TGTGCCATCACCAAGGACAGGAACACTGAAGCTTTCTTT. This codes for CAITKDRNTEAFF.

This chain connects TRBV18 to TRBJ1-2; 7 bases map to TRBD1. Germline values: CDR1 KGHSH, CDR2 LQKENI. Trimming took 6 bases from V and 8 from J; bases not matched to a gene: 12. The CDR3 is 14 amino acids. The CDR3 here is CASSPQTGEGGYTF. CDR3 nucleotides: TGTGCCAGCTCCCCTCAAACAGGGGAAGGGGGCTACACCTTC. Together with reference TRBV18 and TRBJ1-2, the CDR3 gives the full variable domain: NAGVMQNPRHLVRRRGQEARLRCSPMKGHSHVYWYRQLPEEGLKFMVYLQKENIIDESGMPKERFSAEFPKEGPSILRIQQVVRGDSAAYFCASSPQTGEGGYTFGSGTRLTVV.

The rearrangement uses TRBV19 and TRBJ2-1, with 8 bases matching TRBD2. V was clipped by 10 bases and J by 9 bases; unmatched bases: 14. The germline V gene has CDR1 LNHDA and CDR2 SQIVND (reference sequence). The CDR3 length is 14 residues. CDR3 protein: CATWSGLGGLEQFF. DNA for the CDR3: TGTGCCACCTGGTCGGGACTAGGGGGTCTTGAGCAGTTCTTC.

V usage is TRBV7-8 and J usage is TRBJ1-5; possible D gene TRBD1, 5 bases. The CDR3 sequence is 13 residues long. The ends were cut back, 2 bases at V and 5 bases at J, with 7 bases in the middle. CDR1 and CDR2 (germline): SGHVS, FQNEAQ. The DNA of the CDR3 is TGTGCCAGCAGCTTACGGGGGGATCAGCCCCAGCATTTT. Translating it yields CASSLRGDQPQHF. Complete variable domain (other parts from reference TRBV7-8 and TRBJ1-5): GAGVSQSPRYKVAKRGQDVALRCDPISGHVSLFWYQQALGQGPEFLTYFQNEAQLDKSGLPSDRFFAERPEGSVSTLKIQRTQQEDSAVYLCASSLRGDQPQHFGDGTRLSIL.

This chain joins TRBV11-3 and TRBJ2-7, with 7 bases matching TRBD1. The CDR3 consists of 12 residues. CDR1 and CDR2 from the germline V gene are SGHNT and YENEEA. V lost 5 bases, J lost 5 bases, and 3 bases stayed unmatched. The CDR3 nucleotides are TGTGCCAGCAGCAAGACAGGGAACGAGCAGTACTTC. Translating it yields CASSKTGNEQYF.

The chain recombines TRBV19 with TRBJ2-2; D is unresolved. The germline V and J ends were trimmed by 1 base and 3 bases, with 6 bases remaining between them. The CDR3 consists of 14 residues. The germline V gene encodes CDR1 LNHDA and CDR2 SQIVND (reference sequence). This CDR3 is CASSIVTYTGELFF. The CDR3 bases are TGTGCCAGTAGTATAGTAACATACACCGGGGAGCTGTTTTTT.

This chain connects TRBV5-6 to TRBJ1-1; TRBD1 aligns across 8 bases. The CDR3 loop spans 13 amino acids. In germline, CDR1 is SGHDT, CDR2 YYEEEE. Losses at the gene ends were 4 bases for V and 10 bases for J; bases not matched to a gene: 9. The CDR3 DNA reads TGTGCCAGCAGCCAACCGGGACAGGCTTTAGCTTTCTTT. Translating gives CASSQPGQALAFF.

The J gene is TRBJ2-7, the V gene TRBV5-4; 9 bases align to TRBD1. Germline V gene sequence: CDR1 SGHNT, CDR2 YYREEE (reference sequence). V lost 0 bases, J lost 0 bases, and 1 base stayed unmatched. There are 15 residues in the CDR3. The CDR3 coding sequence is TGTGCCAGCAGCTTGGGACAGGGGGTCTCCTACGAGCAGTACTTC. The encoded protein is CASSLGQGVSYEQYF.

V gene TRBV7-9 combines with J gene TRBJ2-5; no clear D gene. V lost 1 base, J lost 5 bases, and 8 bases lay in between. The V gene's germline CDR1 is SEHNR and CDR2 FQNEAQ (reference sequence). The CDR3 extends over 13 amino acids. CDR3 bases: TGTGCCAGCAGCTTAGAACACGGGGAGACCCAGTACTTC. Its translation is CASSLEHGETQYF.

The count of this clone is one. V usage is TRBV6-5 and J usage is TRBJ2-3, with D possibly TRBD2 on 5 matching bases. The germline CDR1 and CDR2 sequences are MNHEY and SVGAGI. The CDR3 covers 14 residues. Trimming took 0 bases from V and 4 from J, leaving 8 bases between them. The DNA of the CDR3 is TGTGCCAGCAGTTACTCTTCTAGCCCAGATACGCAGTATTTT. Its translation: CASSYSSSPDTQYF.

In its sample, this clone was seen once. V usage is TRBV27 and J usage is TRBJ2-5; 8 bases align to TRBD2. V was pared by 7 bases and J by 5 bases, with 12 bases of the junction left unmatched. Germline V lookup: CDR1 MNHEY, CDR2 SMNVEV (reference sequence). This CDR3 is built from 15 residues. CDR3 bases: TGTGCCAGCACCGTCGGTGGGCTAGCGGGCGAGACCCAGTACTTC. As protein: CASTVGGLAGETQYF.

The chain has TRBV6-1 and TRBJ1-6, with a possible D match to TRBD1 (5 bases). The germline V and J ends were trimmed by 3 bases and 6 bases, with 12 bases remaining between them. The CDR3 extends over 15 amino acids. Looked up from germline, CDR1 is MNHNS and CDR2 is SASEGT. The chain's CDR3 is CASSDRPGTNSPLHF. CDR3 nucleotide sequence: TGTGCCAGCAGTGACCGCCCAGGGACTAATTCACCCCTCCACTTT.

The table lists this clone with a count of one. The chain employs TRBV7-9 and TRBJ1-3; 8 bases align to TRBD1. After removal of 5 bases from V and 2 bases from J, the junction contained 5 bases not matched to a gene. Germline V gives CDR1 SEHNR, CDR2 FQNEAQ (reference sequence). This CDR3 is built from 15 residues. The chain's CDR3 is CASSADRGAGNTIYF. DNA of the CDR3: TGTGCCAGCAGCGCCGACAGGGGAGCTGGAAACACCATATATTTT.

The chain joins TRBV7-2 to TRBJ1-1, with TRBD1 identical over 8 bases. V shed 6 bases, J shed 1 base, and the junction held 7 bases outside the gene matches. This CDR3 spans 15 amino acids. Germline V lookup: CDR1 SGHTA, CDR2 FQGNSA. DNA of the CDR3: TGTGCCAGCAGTAACTACAGGGGGGAGAACACTGAAGCTTTCTTT. This gives the protein CASSNYRGENTEAFF. The whole variable domain, remainder taken from reference TRBV7-2 and TRBJ1-1, is GAGVSQSPSNKVTEKGKDVELRCDPISGHTALYWYRQSLGQGLEFLIYFQGNSAPDKSGLPSDRFSAERTGGSVSTLTIQRTQQEDSAVYLCASSNYRGENTEAFFGQGTRLTVV.

This chain uses TRBV7-6 with TRBJ1-1, with TRBD1 as a possible D gene (5 bases). CDR1 and CDR2 from the germline V gene are SGHVS and FNYEAQ. The CDR3 consists of 13 residues. Between the trimmed V and J ends, which lost 5 bases and 4 bases, there was a span of 11 bases. The CDR3 loop reads CASSPGTGTEAFF. CDR3 in DNA: TGTGCCAGCAGCCCGGGGACGGGCACTGAAGCTTTCTTT.